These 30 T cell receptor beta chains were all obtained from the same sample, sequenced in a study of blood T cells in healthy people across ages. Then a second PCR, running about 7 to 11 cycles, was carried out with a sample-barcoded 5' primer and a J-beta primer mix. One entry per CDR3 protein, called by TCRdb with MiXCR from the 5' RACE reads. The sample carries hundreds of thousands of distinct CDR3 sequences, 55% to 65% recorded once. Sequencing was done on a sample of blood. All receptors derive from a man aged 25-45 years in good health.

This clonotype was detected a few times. CDR3 nucleotides: TGCAGCGTTGGTTCTTCTTACAATGAGCAGTACTTC. Amino acid sequence: CSVGSSYNEQYF. The chain has TRBV29-1 and TRBJ2-7, with D hard to call. The CDR3 spans 12 residues. The germline V gene encodes CDR1 SQVTM and CDR2 ANQGSEA. V shed 4 bases and J shed 7 bases, with 14 bases lying between them.

This CDR3 is CASSVGGFNTGELFF. The CDR3 nucleotides are TGTGCCAGCAGCGTTGGGGGGTTTAACACCGGGGAGCTGTTTTTT. V gene TRBV9 combines with J gene TRBJ2-2; possibly TRBD2 for D (6 bases). CDR1 is SGDLS and CDR2 is YYNGEE in the germline V gene. CDR3 length equals 15 residues. V was clipped by 2 bases and J by 2 bases, with 10 bases between them.

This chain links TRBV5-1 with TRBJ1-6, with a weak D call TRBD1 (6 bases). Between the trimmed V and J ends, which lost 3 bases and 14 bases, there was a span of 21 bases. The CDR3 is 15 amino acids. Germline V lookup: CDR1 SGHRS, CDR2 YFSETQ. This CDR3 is CASSSGVLQGATLHF. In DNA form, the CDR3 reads TGCGCCAGCAGCTCGGGGGTTCTACAGGGAGCAACCCTCCACTTT.

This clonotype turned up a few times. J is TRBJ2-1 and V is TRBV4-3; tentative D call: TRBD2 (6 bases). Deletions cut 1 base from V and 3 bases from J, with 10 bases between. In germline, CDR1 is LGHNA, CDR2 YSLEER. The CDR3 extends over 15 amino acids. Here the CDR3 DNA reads TGCGCCAGCAGCCAAGGGGGGGTGGACTACAATGAGCAGTTCTTC. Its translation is CASSQGGVDYNEQFF.

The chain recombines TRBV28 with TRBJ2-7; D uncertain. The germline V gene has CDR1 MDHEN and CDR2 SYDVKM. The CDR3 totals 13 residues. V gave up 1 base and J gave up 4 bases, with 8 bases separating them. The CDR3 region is CASSLYSVYEQYF. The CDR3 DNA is TGTGCCAGCAGTTTATATTCAGTGTACGAGCAGTACTTC.

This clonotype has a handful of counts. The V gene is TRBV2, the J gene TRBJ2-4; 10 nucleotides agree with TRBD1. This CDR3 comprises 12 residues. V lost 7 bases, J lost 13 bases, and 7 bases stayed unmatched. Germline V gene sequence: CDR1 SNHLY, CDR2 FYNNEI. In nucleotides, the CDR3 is TGTGCCAGCACGACAGGGGGCGGTGAGCAGTACTTC. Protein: CASTTGGGEQYF.

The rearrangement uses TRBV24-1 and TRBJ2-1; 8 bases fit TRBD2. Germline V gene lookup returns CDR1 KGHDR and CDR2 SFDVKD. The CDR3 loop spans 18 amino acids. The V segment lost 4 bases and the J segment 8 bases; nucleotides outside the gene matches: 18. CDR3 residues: CATSDPQERGHLGDEQFF. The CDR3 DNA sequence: TGTGCCACCAGTGACCCCCAGGAGCGGGGGCACCTTGGGGATGAGCAGTTCTTC.

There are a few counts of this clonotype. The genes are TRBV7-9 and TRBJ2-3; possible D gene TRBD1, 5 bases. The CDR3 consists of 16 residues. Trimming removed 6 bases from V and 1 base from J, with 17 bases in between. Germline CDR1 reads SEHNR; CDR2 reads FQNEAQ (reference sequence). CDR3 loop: CASSPWEGVGTDTQYF. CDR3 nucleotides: TGTGCCAGCAGTCCCTGGGAAGGGGTTGGCACAGATACGCAGTATTTT.

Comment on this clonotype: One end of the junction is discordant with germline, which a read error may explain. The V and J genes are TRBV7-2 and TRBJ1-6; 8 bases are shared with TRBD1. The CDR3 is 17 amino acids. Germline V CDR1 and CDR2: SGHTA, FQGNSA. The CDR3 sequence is CANSLAQGARGRSPLHF. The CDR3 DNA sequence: TGTGCCAACAGCTTAGCCCAGGGGGCGCGAGGGAGATCACCCCTCCACTTT.

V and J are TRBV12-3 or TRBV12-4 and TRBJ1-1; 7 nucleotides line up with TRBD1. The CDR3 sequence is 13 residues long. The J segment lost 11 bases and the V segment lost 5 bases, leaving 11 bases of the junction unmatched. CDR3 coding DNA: TGTGCCAGCAGTCCCCGGAACAGGGGTTTGGCTTTCTTT. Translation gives CASSPRNRGLAFF.

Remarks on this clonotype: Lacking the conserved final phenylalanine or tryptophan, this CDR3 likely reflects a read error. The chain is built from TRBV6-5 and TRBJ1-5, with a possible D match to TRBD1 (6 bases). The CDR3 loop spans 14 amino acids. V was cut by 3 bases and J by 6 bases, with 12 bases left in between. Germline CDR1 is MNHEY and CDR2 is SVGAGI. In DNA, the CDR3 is TGTGCCAGCAGTTATATGGAGGGGGTTCAGCCCCAGCATGTT. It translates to CASSYMEGVQPQHV.

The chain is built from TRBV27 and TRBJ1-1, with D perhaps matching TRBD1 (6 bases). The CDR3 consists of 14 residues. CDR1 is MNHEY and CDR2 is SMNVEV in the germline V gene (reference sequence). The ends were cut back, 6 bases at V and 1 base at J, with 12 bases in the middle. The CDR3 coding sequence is TGTGCCAGCAGACAGGGAGGTCGGAACACTGAAGCTTTCTTT. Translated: CASRQGGRNTEAFF.

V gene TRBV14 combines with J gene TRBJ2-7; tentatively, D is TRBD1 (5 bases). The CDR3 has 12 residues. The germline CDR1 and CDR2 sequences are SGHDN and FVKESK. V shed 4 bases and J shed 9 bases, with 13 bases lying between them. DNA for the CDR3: TGTGCCAGCAGCCCTTCAGGGCAGGTGCAGTACTTC. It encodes CASSPSGQVQYF.

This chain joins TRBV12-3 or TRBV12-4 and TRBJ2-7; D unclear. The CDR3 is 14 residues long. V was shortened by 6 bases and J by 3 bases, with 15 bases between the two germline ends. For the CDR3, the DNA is TGTGCCAGCAGGCCCGCGGATAACCTCTACGAGCAGTACTTC. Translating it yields CASRPADNLYEQYF.

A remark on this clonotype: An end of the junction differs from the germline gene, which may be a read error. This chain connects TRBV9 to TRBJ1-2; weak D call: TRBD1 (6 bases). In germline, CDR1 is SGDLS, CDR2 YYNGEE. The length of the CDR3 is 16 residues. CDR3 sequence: CASSATYPTGNHGYTF. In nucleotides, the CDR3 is TGCGCCAGCAGCGCCACATACCCAACAGGGAATCATGGCTACACCTTC.

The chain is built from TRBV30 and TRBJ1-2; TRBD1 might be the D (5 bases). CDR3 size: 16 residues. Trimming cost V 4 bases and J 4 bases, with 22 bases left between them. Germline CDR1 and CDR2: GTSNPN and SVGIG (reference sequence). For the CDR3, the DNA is TGTGCCTGGATGTCGGACTCCAACATCGGGGGCTATGGCTACACCTTC. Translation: CAWMSDSNIGGYGYTF. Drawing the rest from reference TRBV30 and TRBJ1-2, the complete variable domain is SQTIHQWPATLVQPVGSPLSLECTVEGTSNPNLYWYRQAAGRGLQLLFYSVGIGQISSEVPQNLSASRPQDRQFILSSKKLLLSDSGFYLCAWMSDSNIGGYGYTFGSGTRLTVV.

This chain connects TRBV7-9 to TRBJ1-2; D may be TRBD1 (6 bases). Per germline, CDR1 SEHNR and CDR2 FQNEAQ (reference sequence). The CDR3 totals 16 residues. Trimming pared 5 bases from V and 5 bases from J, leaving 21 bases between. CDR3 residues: CASSPISSGDSYGYTF. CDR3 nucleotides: TGTGCCAGCAGCCCGATATCTTCAGGGGATTCTTATGGCTACACCTTC.

Here the CDR3 reads CASSPLAPYNEQFF. The CDR3 nucleotides read TGTGCCAGCTCCCCCTTGGCCCCCTACAATGAGCAGTTCTTC. J is TRBJ2-1 and V is TRBV2; D is uncertain. Between the trimmed V and J ends, which lost 8 bases and 2 bases, there was a span of 13 bases. CDR1 and CDR2 from the germline V gene are SNHLY and FYNNEI. The length of the CDR3 is 14 residues.

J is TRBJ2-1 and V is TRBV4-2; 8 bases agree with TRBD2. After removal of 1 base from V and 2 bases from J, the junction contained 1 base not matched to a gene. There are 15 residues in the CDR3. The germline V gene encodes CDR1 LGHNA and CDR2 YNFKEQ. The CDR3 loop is CASSQVSGAYNEQFF. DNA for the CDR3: TGTGCCAGCAGCCAAGTTAGCGGGGCCTACAATGAGCAGTTCTTC.

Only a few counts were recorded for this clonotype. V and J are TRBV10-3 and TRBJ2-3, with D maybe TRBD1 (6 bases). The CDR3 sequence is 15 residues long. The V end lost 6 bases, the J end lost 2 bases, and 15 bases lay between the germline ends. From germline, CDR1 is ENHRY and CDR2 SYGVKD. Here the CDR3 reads CAIRGQGRITDTQYF. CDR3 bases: TGTGCCATCAGGGGCCAGGGGCGAATCACAGATACGCAGTATTTT.

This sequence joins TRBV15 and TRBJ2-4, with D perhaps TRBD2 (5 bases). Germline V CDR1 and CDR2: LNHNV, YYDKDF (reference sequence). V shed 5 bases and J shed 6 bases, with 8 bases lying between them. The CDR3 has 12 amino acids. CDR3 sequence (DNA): TGTGCCACCAGCGGAGGAGGAAACATTCAGTACTTC. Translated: CATSGGGNIQYF. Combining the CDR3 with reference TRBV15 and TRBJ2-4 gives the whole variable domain DAMVIQNPRYQVTQFGKPVTLSCSQTLNHNVMYWYQQKSSQAPKLLFHYYDKDFNNEADTPDNFQSRRPNTSFCFLDIRSPGLGDTAMYLCATSGGGNIQYFGAGTRLSVL.

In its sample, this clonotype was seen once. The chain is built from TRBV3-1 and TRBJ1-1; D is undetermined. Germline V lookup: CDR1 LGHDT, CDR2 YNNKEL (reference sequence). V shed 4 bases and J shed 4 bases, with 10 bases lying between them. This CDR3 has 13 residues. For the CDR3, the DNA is TGTGCCAGCAGCCCGAGGCGAGGCACTGAAGCTTTCTTT. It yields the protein CASSPRRGTEAFF.

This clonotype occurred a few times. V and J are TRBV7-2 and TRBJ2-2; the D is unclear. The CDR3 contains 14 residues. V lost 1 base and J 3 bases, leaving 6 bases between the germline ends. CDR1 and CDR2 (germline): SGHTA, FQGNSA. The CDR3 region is CASSLDRYTGELFF. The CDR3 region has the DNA TGTGCCAGCAGCTTAGATAGATACACCGGGGAGCTGTTTTTT.

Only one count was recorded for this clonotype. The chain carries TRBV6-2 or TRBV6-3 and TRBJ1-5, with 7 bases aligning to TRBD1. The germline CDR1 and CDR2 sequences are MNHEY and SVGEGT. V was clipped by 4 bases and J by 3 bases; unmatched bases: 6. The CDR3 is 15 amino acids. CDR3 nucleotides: TGTGCCAGCAGTTCACCACAGGGGACCAATCAGCCCCAGCATTTT. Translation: CASSSPQGTNQPQHF.

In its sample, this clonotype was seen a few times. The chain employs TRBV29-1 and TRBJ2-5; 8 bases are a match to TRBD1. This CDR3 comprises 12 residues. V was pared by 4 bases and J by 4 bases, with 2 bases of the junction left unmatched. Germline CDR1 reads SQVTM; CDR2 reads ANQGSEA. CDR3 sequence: CSVGTGRETQYF. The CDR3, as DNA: TGCAGCGTTGGGACAGGGAGAGAGACCCAGTACTTC.

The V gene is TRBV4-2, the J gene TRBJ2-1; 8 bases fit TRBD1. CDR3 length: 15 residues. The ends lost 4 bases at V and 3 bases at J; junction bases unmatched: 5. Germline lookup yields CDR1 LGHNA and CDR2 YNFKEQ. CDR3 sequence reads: CASSPQGEYYNEQFF. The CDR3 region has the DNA TGTGCCAGCAGCCCACAGGGGGAATACTACAATGAGCAGTTCTTC.

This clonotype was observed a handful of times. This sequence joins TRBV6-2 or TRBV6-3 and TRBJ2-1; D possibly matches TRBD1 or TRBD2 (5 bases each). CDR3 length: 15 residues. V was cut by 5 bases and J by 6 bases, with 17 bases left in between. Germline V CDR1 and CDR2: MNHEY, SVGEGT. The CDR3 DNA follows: TGTGCCAGCAGTAATGCCGGGACGGTGGGCAATGAGCAGTTCTTC. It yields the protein CASSNAGTVGNEQFF.

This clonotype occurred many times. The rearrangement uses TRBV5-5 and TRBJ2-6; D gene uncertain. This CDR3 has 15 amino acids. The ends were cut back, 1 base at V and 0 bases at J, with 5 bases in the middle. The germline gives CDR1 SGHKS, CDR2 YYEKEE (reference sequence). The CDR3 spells CASSLSVSGANVLTF. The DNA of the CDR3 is TGTGCCAGCAGCTTGTCCGTCTCTGGGGCCAACGTCCTGACTTTC.

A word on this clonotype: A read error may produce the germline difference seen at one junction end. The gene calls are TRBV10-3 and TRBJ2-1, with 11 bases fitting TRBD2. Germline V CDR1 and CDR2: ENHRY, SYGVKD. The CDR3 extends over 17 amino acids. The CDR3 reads CAISESGTSGGSNKQFF. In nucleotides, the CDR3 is TGTGCCATCAGTGAGTCGGGGACTAGCGGCGGGAGCAATAAGCAGTTCTTC.

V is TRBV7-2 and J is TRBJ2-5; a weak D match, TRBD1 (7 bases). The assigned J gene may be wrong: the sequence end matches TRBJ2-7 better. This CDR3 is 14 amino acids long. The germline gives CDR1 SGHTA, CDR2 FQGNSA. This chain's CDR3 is CASSVGRGEYEQYF. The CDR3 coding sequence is TGTGCCAGCAGCGTCGGCAGGGGGGAATACGAGCAGTACTTC.